What follows are 10 T cell receptor beta chains derived from one specimen sequenced in a study of blood T cell repertoires in COVID-19. Generated by immunoSEQ multiplex PCR, the TCRdb table keeps only in-frame clones and is missing some. The sample contains about 490,000 clones, 80% to 90% of which appear only once. Sample: peripheral blood. The receptor source for this set is a human donor in a cohort sampled during active COVID-19.

V and J are TRBV7-3 and TRBJ2-1; D gene uncertain. The CDR3 runs 11 residues. Deletions cut 3 bases from V and 6 bases from J, with 3 bases between. Germline V CDR1 and CDR2: SGHTA, FQGTGA. This CDR3 is CASSFGNEQFF. CDR3 in DNA: TGTGCCAGCAGCTTCGGCAATGAGCAGTTCTTC.

The V and J genes are TRBV27 and TRBJ1-5; no reliable D call. Trimming took 4 bases from V and 1 from J, leaving 11 bases between them. The germline CDR1 and CDR2 sequences are MNHEY and SMNVEV (reference sequence). The CDR3 loop spans 15 amino acids. CDR3 sequence (DNA): TGTGCCAGCAGTTACGGAGCCGGGAGCAATCAGCCCCAGCATTTT. It yields the protein CASSYGAGSNQPQHF.

The J gene is TRBJ1-1, the V gene TRBV27; D is uncertain. Per the germline V gene, CDR1 is MNHEY and CDR2 is SMNVEV (reference sequence). Trimming took 2 bases from V and 1 from J, leaving 8 bases between them. The CDR3 length is 14 residues. The CDR3 reads CASSLIGKNTEAFF. CDR3 bases: TGTGCCAGCAGTTTAATTGGCAAGAACACTGAAGCTTTCTTT.

There are a few counts of this clone. This chain links TRBV10-1 with TRBJ2-1; 8 nucleotides line up with TRBD2. V shed 9 bases and J 15 bases; nucleotides not matched to a gene: 4. Germline assignment: CDR1 WNHNN and CDR2 SYGVQD (reference sequence). This CDR3 region has 9 residues. CDR3 DNA: TGCGCCAGTGGAGCGGGAGTGTTCTTC. It codes for CASGAGVFF.

V usage is TRBV28 and J usage is TRBJ1-1, with a tentative D call TRBD1 (6 bases). V dropped 6 bases and J dropped 3 bases, with 14 bases sitting between them. Germline V lookup: CDR1 MDHEN, CDR2 SYDVKM. The CDR3 length is 14 residues. CDR3 nucleotides: TGTGCCAGCAGCTCAAGCGACAGGTACACTGAAGCTTTCTTT. Translating it yields CASSSSDRYTEAFF.

The chain combines TRBV6-5 with TRBJ2-7; no firm D call. V was shortened by 6 bases and J by 2 bases, with 8 bases between the two germline ends. The CDR3 has 12 amino acids. CDR1 is MNHEY and CDR2 is SVGAGI in the germline V gene. In DNA, the CDR3 is TGTGCCAGCAGGACTGACGCCTACGAGCAGTACTTC. This translates into CASRTDAYEQYF.

V gene TRBV6-1 combines with J gene TRBJ2-2, with a possible D match to TRBD2 (6 bases). V dropped 0 bases and J dropped 6 bases, with 8 bases sitting between them. The CDR3 length is 14 residues. The germline V gene encodes CDR1 MNHNS and CDR2 SASEGT. The CDR3 region is CASSEAGGPGELFF. DNA of the CDR3: TGTGCCAGCAGTGAAGCGGGGGGTCCCGGGGAGCTGTTTTTT.

The gene calls are TRBV4-3 and TRBJ2-3; D not certain. Looked up from germline, CDR1 is LGHNA and CDR2 is YSLEER. V was pared by 4 bases and J by 1 base, with 15 bases between. This CDR3 is built from 16 residues. CDR3 sequence (DNA): TGCGCCAGCAGCCGCGAACCAACGGGTCGCACAGATACGCAGTATTTT. Its translation: CASSREPTGRTDTQYF.

The chain has TRBV28 and TRBJ2-7; no clear D. Germline V gene data show CDR1 as MDHEN and CDR2 as SYDVKM. With 6 bases removed from V and 5 bases from J, the gap between germline ends came to 14 bases. This CDR3 is built from 13 residues. The DNA for the CDR3 is TGTGCCAGCAGACCCCATCCCAGCGACGAGCAGTACTTC. Its translation: CASRPHPSDEQYF.

CDR3 loop: CAWRGRTGIKQPQHF. Written as DNA, the CDR3 is TGTGCCTGGAGGGGAAGGACAGGGATCAAGCAGCCCCAGCATTTT. This chain links TRBV30 with TRBJ1-5, with 8 bases matching TRBD1. This CDR3 has 15 amino acids. Germline CDR1 GTSNPN, CDR2 SVGIG (reference sequence). The V and J ends lost 3 bases and 7 bases, in that order; junction bases with no gene match: 11.